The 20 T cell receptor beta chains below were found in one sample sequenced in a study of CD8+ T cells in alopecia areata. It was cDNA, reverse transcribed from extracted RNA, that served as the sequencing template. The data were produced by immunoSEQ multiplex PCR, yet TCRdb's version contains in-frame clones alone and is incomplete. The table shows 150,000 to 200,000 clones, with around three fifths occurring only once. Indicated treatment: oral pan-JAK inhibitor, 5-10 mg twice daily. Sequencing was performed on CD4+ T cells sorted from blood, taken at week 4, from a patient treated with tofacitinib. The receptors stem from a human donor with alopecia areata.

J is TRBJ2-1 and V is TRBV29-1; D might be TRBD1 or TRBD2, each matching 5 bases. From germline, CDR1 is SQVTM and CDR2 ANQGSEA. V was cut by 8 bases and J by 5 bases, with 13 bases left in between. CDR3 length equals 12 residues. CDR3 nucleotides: TGCAGCCAGTTGAGGGGAAACAATGAGCAGTTCTTC. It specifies CSQLRGNNEQFF.

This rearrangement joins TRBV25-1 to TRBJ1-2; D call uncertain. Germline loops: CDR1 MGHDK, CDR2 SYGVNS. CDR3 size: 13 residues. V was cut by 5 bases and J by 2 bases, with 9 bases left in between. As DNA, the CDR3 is TGTGCCAGCAGTACCGGCCAAAACTATGGCTACACCTTC. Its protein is CASSTGQNYGYTF.

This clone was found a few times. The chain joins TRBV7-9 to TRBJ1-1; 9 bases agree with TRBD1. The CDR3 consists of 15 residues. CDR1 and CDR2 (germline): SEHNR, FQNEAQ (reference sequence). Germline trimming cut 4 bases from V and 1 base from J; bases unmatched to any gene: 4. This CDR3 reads CASSSAGQGNTEAFF. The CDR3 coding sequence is TGTGCCAGCAGCTCCGCGGGACAGGGGAACACTGAAGCTTTCTTT.

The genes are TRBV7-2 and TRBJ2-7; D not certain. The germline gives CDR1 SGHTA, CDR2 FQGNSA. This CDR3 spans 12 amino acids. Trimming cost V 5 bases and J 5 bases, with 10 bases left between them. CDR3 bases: TGTGCCAGCAGCGAACGGAGAAACGAGCAGTACTTC. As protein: CASSERRNEQYF.

As DNA, the CDR3 is TGTGCCAGCACCCCGGGCAGGGGCACAGATACGCAGTATTTT. Translated, it gives CASTPGRGTDTQYF. This chain uses TRBV6-6 with TRBJ2-3; D is possibly TRBD1 (5 bases). Trimming removed 7 bases from V and 1 base from J, with 12 bases in between. The germline V gene encodes CDR1 MNHNY and CDR2 SVGAGI (reference sequence). The CDR3 length is 14 residues.

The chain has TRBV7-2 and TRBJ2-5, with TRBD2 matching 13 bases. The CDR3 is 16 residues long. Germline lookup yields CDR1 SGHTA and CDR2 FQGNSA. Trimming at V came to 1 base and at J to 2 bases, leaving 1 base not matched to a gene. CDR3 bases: TGTGCCAGCAGCTTAGGACTAGCGGGGGGACAAGAGACCCAGTACTTC. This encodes CASSLGLAGGQETQYF. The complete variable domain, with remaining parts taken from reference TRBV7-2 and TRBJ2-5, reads GAGVSQSPSNKVTEKGKDVELRCDPISGHTALYWYRQSLGQGLEFLIYFQGNSAPDKSGLPSDRFSAERTGGSVSTLTIQRTQQEDSAVYLCASSLGLAGGQETQYFGPGTRLLVL.

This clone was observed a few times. CDR3 DNA: TGTGCCAGCAGCGGATGGGCTGGGGGGTCCTACAATGAGCAGTTCTTC. Protein product: CASSGWAGGSYNEQFF. The gene calls are TRBV2 and TRBJ2-1; possibly TRBD2 for D (6 bases). The CDR3 consists of 16 residues. CDR1 and CDR2 from the germline V gene are SNHLY and FYNNEI. V was pared by 6 bases and J by 1 base, with 16 bases between.

The DNA for the CDR3 is TGTGCCAGCAGGCCGGGACTAGCAATCAATGAGCAGTTCTTC. It translates to CASRPGLAINEQFF. This sequence joins TRBV6-1 and TRBJ2-1; 9 bases agree with TRBD2. The V and J ends lost 6 bases and 6 bases, in that order; junction bases with no gene match: 6. Germline V gene sequence: CDR1 MNHNS, CDR2 SASEGT. The CDR3 runs 14 residues.

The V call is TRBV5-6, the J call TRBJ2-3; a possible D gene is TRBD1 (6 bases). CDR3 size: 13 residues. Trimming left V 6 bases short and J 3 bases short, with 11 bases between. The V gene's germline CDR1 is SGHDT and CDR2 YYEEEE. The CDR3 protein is CASIGQLTDTQYF. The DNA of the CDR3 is TGTGCCAGCATCGGACAGCTTACAGATACGCAGTATTTT. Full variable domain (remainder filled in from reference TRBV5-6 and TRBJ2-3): DAGVTQSPTHLIKTRGQQVTLRCSPKSGHDTVSWYQQALGQGPQFIFQYYEEEERQRGNFPDRFSGHQFPNYSSELNVNALLLGDSALYLCASIGQLTDTQYFGPGTRLTVL.

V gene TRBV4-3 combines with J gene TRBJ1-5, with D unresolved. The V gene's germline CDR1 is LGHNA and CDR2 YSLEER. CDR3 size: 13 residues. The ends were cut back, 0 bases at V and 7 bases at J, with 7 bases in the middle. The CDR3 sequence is CASSQEPGQPQHF. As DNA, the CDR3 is TGCGCCAGCAGCCAAGAGCCGGGACAGCCCCAGCATTTT.

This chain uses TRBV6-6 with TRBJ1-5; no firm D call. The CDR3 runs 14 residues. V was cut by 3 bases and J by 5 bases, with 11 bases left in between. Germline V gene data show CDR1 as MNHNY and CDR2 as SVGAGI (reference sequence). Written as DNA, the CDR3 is TGTGCCAGCAGTTATGTAGGAGGCGATCAGCCCCAGCATTTT. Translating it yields CASSYVGGDQPQHF.

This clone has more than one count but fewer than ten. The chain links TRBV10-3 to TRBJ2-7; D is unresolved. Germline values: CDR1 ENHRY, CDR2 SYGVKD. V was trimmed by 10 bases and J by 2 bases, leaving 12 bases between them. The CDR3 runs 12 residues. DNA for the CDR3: TGTGCCACTTCACAGAATACCTACGAGCAGTACTTC. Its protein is CATSQNTYEQYF.

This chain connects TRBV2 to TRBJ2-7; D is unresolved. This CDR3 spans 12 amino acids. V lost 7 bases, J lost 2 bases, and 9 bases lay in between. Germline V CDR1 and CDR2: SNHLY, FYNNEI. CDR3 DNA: TGTGCCAGCAACCCAGGAACCTACGAGCAGTACTTC. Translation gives CASNPGTYEQYF.

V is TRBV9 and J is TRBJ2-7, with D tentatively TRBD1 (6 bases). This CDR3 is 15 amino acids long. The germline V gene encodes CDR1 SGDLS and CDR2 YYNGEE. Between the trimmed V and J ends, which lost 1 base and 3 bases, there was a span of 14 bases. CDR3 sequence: CASSVRDTYFYEQYF. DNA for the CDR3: TGTGCCAGCAGCGTAAGGGACACCTATTTCTACGAGCAGTACTTC.

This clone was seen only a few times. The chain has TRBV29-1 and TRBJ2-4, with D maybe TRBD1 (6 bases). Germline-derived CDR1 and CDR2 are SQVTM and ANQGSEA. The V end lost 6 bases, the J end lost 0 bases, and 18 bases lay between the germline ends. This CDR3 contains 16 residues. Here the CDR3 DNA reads TGCAGCGTATCCGGTAACAGGGATTTAGCCAAAAACATTCAGTACTTC. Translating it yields CSVSGNRDLAKNIQYF.

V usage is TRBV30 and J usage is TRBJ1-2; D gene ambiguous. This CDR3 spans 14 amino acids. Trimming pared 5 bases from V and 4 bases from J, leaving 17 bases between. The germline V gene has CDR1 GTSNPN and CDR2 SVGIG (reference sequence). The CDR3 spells CAWAVRTSSYGYTF. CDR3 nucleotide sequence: TGTGCCTGGGCTGTCAGGACTTCGTCCTATGGCTACACCTTC.

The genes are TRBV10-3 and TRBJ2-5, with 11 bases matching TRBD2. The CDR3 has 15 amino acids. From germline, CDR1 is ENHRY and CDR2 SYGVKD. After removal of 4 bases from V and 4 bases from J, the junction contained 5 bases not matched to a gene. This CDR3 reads CAISVSGGEGETQYF. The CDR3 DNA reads TGTGCCATCAGTGTTAGCGGGGGGGAAGGAGAGACCCAGTACTTC.

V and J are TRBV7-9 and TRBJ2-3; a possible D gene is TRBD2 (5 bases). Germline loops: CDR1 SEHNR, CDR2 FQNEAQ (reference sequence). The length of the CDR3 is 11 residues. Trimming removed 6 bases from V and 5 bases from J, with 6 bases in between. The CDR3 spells CASRREDTQYF. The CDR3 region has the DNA TGTGCCAGCAGACGGGAAGATACGCAGTATTTT.

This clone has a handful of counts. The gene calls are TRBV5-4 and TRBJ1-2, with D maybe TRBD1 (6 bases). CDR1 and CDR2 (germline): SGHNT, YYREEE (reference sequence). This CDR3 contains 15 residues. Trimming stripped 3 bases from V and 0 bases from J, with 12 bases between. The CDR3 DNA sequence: TGTGCCAGCAGCTCGGCGGACAGCGCTAACTATGGCTACACCTTC. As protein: CASSSADSANYGYTF.

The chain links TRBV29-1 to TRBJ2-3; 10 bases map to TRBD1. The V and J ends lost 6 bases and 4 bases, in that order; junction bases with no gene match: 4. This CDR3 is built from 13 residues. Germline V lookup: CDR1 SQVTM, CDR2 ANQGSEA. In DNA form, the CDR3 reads TGCAGCGTCCCGGGACAGGGGTCAGATACGCAGTATTTT. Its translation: CSVPGQGSDTQYF.